This TCR beta chain derives from a study of blood T cell repertoires in COVID-19. Overall study context: Sites in the United States, Italy and Spain provided acute and convalescent COVID-19 samples. Nucleic acid was either cDNA or gDNA, and it came from T cells, B-cell-depleted T cells, or PBMCs.

In the original processing: Estimation of nucleated cell counts was performed using reference gene primer amplification. The repertoire was sequenced with immunoSEQ multiplex PCR; TCRdb's copy has only in-frame clones and lacks some. The DNA gave D and trimming, while V, J and clone size come from that table. The repertoire consists of tens of thousands of clones, with roughly nine tenths occurring once and the leading ten covering 7% to 10%. Germline V CDR1 and CDR2: LGHDT, YNNKEL (reference sequence). There are 11 residues in the CDR3. V dropped 1 base and J dropped 11 bases, with 3 bases sitting between them.

Sequenced input: peripheral blood. The TCR was taken from a human donor in a cohort sampled during active COVID-19. The V call is TRBV3-1 (or the pseudogene TRBV3-2), the J call TRBJ1-6, with D unresolved. CDR3 DNA: TGTGCCAGCAGCCAAGGGCCACCCCTCCACTTT. It yields the protein CASSQGPPLHF.